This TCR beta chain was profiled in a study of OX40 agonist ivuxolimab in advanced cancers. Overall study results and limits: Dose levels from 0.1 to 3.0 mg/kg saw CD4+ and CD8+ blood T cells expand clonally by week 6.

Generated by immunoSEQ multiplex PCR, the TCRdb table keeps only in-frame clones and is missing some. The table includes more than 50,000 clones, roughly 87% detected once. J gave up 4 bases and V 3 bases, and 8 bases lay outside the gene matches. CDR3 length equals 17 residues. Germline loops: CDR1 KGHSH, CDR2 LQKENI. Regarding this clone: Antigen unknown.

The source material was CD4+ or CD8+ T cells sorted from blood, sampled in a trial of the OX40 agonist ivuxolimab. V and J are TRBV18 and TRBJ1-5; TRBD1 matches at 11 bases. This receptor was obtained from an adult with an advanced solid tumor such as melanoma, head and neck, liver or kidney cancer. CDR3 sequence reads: CASSPPVGQGENQPQHF. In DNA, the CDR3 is TGTGCCAGCTCACCCCCCGTGGGACAGGGGGAAAATCAGCCCCAGCATTTT.